These 29 T cell receptor beta chains originate from one sample sequenced in a study of radiotherapy plus CTLA-4 blockade in lung cancer. Assay: immunoSEQ multiplex PCR; the TCRdb copy retains only in-frame clones and omits some. The profile covers about 51,000 clones, with roughly three quarters appearing a single time and 7.5% to 9.5% taken by the ten largest. The sequences come from peripheral blood, collected from a patient treated with radiotherapy plus ipilimumab. These TCRs come from a human donor with non-small cell lung cancer who had a complete response to radiotherapy plus ipilimumab.

The rearrangement uses TRBV4-1 and TRBJ1-2, with D maybe TRBD1 (6 bases). Germline V lookup: CDR1 MGHRA, CDR2 YSYEKL. Trimming shortened V by 0 bases and J by 4 bases, and 24 bases separated the two germline ends. The CDR3 has 19 residues. CDR3 protein: CASSQDTEQGPALFYGYTF. The CDR3 nucleotides read TGCGCCAGCAGCCAAGATACGGAACAGGGACCCGCCCTATTCTATGGCTACACCTTC.

The chain recombines TRBV20-1 with TRBJ1-1; D perhaps matches TRBD1 (6 bases). Deletions cut 6 bases from V and 3 bases from J, with 8 bases between. This CDR3 is 11 amino acids long. Per germline, CDR1 DFQATT and CDR2 SNEGSKA (reference sequence). CDR3 coding DNA: TGCAGTGCCAGGGGCCACACTGAAGCTTTCTTT. Residues: CSARGHTEAFF.

The genes are TRBV7-2 and TRBJ2-1; TRBD2 matches at 7 bases. V gave up 5 bases and J gave up 6 bases; unmatched junction bases: 13. The CDR3 is 16 residues long. Germline assignment: CDR1 SGHTA and CDR2 FQGNSA. The CDR3 DNA reads TGTGCCAGCAGCCGGGGGAAGCTAGCGGTTAGCAATGAGCAGTTCTTC. Its translation is CASSRGKLAVSNEQFF.

As for this clone: This sample also contains other DNA sequences that code for the same CDR3. The V call is TRBV7-8, the J call TRBJ2-7; 7 bases are a match to TRBD1. J lost 6 bases, V lost 1 base, and 9 bases had no gene match. Germline-derived CDR1 and CDR2 are SGHVS and FQNEAQ. The length of the CDR3 is 15 residues. The CDR3 here is CASSLGNRGLGEQYF. In nucleotides, the CDR3 is TGTGCCAGCAGCTTAGGGAACAGGGGATTGGGCGAGCAGTACTTC.

The chain recombines TRBV7-9 with TRBJ2-3; 9 bases agree with TRBD2. The CDR3 covers 14 residues. Unmatched junction bases numbered 2, after V lost 3 bases and J lost 4 bases. From germline, CDR1 is SEHNR and CDR2 FQNEAQ (reference sequence). The CDR3 loop reads CASSLGLASDTQYF. The CDR3 nucleotides read TGTGCCAGCAGCTTGGGACTAGCCTCAGATACGCAGTATTTT.

This chain joins TRBV29-1 and TRBJ1-2, with TRBD1 matching over 7 bases. Germline lookup yields CDR1 SQVTM and CDR2 ANQGSEA. The CDR3 runs 13 residues. With V trimmed by 4 bases and J by 1 base, 3 bases remained unmatched. This chain's CDR3 is CSVGQGNNYGYTF. The CDR3 coding sequence is TGCAGCGTTGGACAGGGAAATAACTATGGCTACACCTTC.

J is TRBJ1-2 and V is TRBV27; 8 nucleotides align to TRBD1. V was pared by 5 bases and J by 6 bases, with 11 bases of the junction left unmatched. The germline gives CDR1 MNHEY, CDR2 SMNVEV (reference sequence). This CDR3 spans 15 amino acids. DNA for the CDR3: TGTGCCAGCAGTCCCCCCGGGACAGGTTTAGATGGCTACACCTTC. Amino acids: CASSPPGTGLDGYTF.

The table lists this clone with a few counts. J is TRBJ2-2 and V is TRBV10-1; 7 bases align to TRBD1. This CDR3 has 15 amino acids. Germline V gives CDR1 WNHNN, CDR2 SYGVQD (reference sequence). V shed 8 bases, J shed 1 base, and the junction held 7 bases outside the gene matches. CDR3 in DNA: TGCGCCAGCTCCTTGGGACAGCGGAACACCGGGGAGCTGTTTTTT. This sequence encodes CASSLGQRNTGELFF.

CDR3 bases: TGTGCCAGTAGTGTCCGGGACAGGGGCCCCTACGAGCAGTACTTC. It encodes CASSVRDRGPYEQYF. This chain joins TRBV19 and TRBJ2-7; 10 bases are shared with TRBD1. This CDR3 has 15 amino acids. Per germline, CDR1 LNHDA and CDR2 SQIVND (reference sequence). V gave up 5 bases and J gave up 2 bases; unmatched junction bases: 6.

This chain joins TRBV9 and TRBJ2-5, with 11 bases fitting TRBD2. The CDR3 is made up of 15 amino acids. The ends lost 3 bases at V and 5 bases at J; junction bases unmatched: 6. Germline V gene data show CDR1 as SGDLS and CDR2 as YYNGEE. CDR3 bases: TGTGCCAGCAGCGCCCGACTAGCGGGAAGGGAGACCCAGTACTTC. It yields the protein CASSARLAGRETQYF.

The chain employs TRBV7-2 and TRBJ1-3, with TRBD1 as a possible D gene (5 bases). CDR1 and CDR2 (germline): SGHTA, FQGNSA. The CDR3 length is 16 residues. Trimming left V 5 bases short and J 0 bases short, with 14 bases between. CDR3 protein: CASSPAKTASGNTIYF. CDR3 nucleotides: TGTGCCAGCAGCCCAGCAAAGACAGCCTCTGGAAACACCATATATTTT.

The chain links TRBV9 to TRBJ2-3, with 9 nucleotides matching TRBD1. The CDR3 extends over 14 amino acids. Unmatched junction bases numbered 4, after V lost 4 bases and J lost 4 bases. Germline V gene lookup returns CDR1 SGDLS and CDR2 YYNGEE. The CDR3 region has the DNA TGTGCCAGCAGCTCTCGACAGGGGGCAGATACGCAGTATTTT. This encodes CASSSRQGADTQYF.

The V gene is TRBV6-7, the J gene TRBJ1-4, with D perhaps TRBD1 (5 bases). TRBV6-7 qualifies as an ORF whose function is uncertain. Deletions cut 6 bases from V and 1 base from J, with 15 bases between. The CDR3 runs to 16 residues. The CDR3 loop reads CASSCRGVRTNEKLFF. CDR3 coding DNA: TGTGCCAGCAGCTGTCGGGGGGTCAGAACTAATGAAAAACTGTTTTTT.

The chain's CDR3 is CASQGQGQPQHF. The CDR3 bases are TGTGCCAGCCAGGGACAGGGACAGCCCCAGCATTTT. The chain carries TRBV10-3 and TRBJ1-5, with 9 positions matching TRBD1. The CDR3 covers 12 residues. The germline gives CDR1 ENHRY, CDR2 SYGVKD. J gave up 7 bases and V 10 bases, and 5 bases lay outside the gene matches.

The chain couples TRBV4-3 to TRBJ2-1; 9 positions match TRBD2. This CDR3 contains 15 residues. The junction had 3 bases not matched to a gene; V was cut back by 0 bases and J by 6 bases. CDR1 LGHNA and CDR2 YSLEER come from the germline V gene. The CDR3 region is CASSQEGGRVNEQFF. The CDR3 DNA is TGCGCCAGCAGCCAAGAGGGCGGGAGGGTCAATGAGCAGTTCTTC.

This chain joins TRBV27 and TRBJ2-3; possibly TRBD1 for D (7 bases). This CDR3 has 15 residues. Trimming took off 6 bases at V and 1 base at J, with 14 bases between the two ends. Germline-derived CDR1 and CDR2 are MNHEY and SMNVEV (reference sequence). CDR3 nucleotide sequence: TGTGCCAGCAGCCCAGGGGGGCAGCGCACAGATACGCAGTATTTT. Translating it yields CASSPGGQRTDTQYF.

V usage is TRBV19 and J usage is TRBJ1-1, with D perhaps TRBD1 (6 bases). This CDR3 region has 14 residues. V lost 7 bases to trimming and J lost 4 bases, with 16 bases between them. Germline V CDR1 and CDR2: LNHDA, SQIVND (reference sequence). CDR3 in DNA: TGTGCCAGTACTATCTCAGGGGTTTTCACTGAAGCTTTCTTT. Translated: CASTISGVFTEAFF.

This clone was detected only once. The V and J genes are TRBV18 and TRBJ2-6; 7 bases line up with TRBD2. The CDR3 is 16 amino acids. Germline-derived CDR1 and CDR2 are KGHSH and LQKENI. Unmatched junction bases numbered 3, after V lost 2 bases and J lost 2 bases. The CDR3 sequence is CASSPRGGAGANVLTF. CDR3 in DNA: TGTGCCAGCTCACCAAGGGGAGGGGCTGGGGCCAACGTCCTGACTTTC.

This clone was seen only a few times. The gene calls are TRBV29-1 and TRBJ2-3; D may be TRBD2 (7 bases). Germline CDR1 and CDR2: SQVTM and ANQGSEA. V shed 7 bases and J shed 4 bases, with 9 bases lying between them. This CDR3 region has 11 residues. In DNA form, the CDR3 reads TGCAGCGGAGGGGGGGCAGATACGCAGTATTTT. This sequence encodes CSGGGADTQYF.

The chain links TRBV7-2 to TRBJ2-7; D call uncertain. Trimming removed 5 bases at V and 0 bases at J, with 5 bases between. Germline V CDR1 and CDR2: SGHTA, FQGNSA. The CDR3 extends over 12 amino acids. CDR3 in DNA: TGTGCCAGCAGCGCCTACTCCTACGAGCAGTACTTC. Protein: CASSAYSYEQYF.

This chain connects TRBV2 to TRBJ1-1; D remains unclear. CDR1 is SNHLY and CDR2 is FYNNEI in the germline V gene. The CDR3 has 15 amino acids. Trimming stripped 4 bases from V and 1 base from J, with 13 bases between. The CDR3 is CASSAVQRRNTEAFF. In DNA form, the CDR3 reads TGTGCCAGCAGTGCCGTACAGCGGAGGAACACTGAAGCTTTCTTT.

The table lists this clone with a few counts. The V call is TRBV5-1, the J call TRBJ1-6; 11 nucleotides agree with TRBD1. J was trimmed by 10 bases and V by 3 bases; bases with no gene match: 3. This CDR3 spans 14 amino acids. Germline V gene sequence: CDR1 SGHRS, CDR2 YFSETQ. CDR3 in DNA: TGCGCCAGCAGCTCCGGGACAGGGGGGTCACCCCTCCACTTT. Its translation: CASSSGTGGSPLHF.

A remark on this clone: Its ends do not fully match the called genes, so a read error is possible. The chain joins TRBV4-3 to TRBJ2-2; TRBD2 agrees at 7 bases. Germline values: CDR1 LGHNA, CDR2 YSLEER. The CDR3 contains 18 residues. CDR3 sequence (DNA): TGCGCCAGCAGTCAAGATTGGCGGATAGCGGGGAACACCGGGGAGCTGTTTTTT. This sequence encodes CASSQDWRIAGNTGELFF.

The chain carries TRBV2 and TRBJ2-1; 12 positions match TRBD1. This CDR3 is built from 15 residues. CDR1 and CDR2 from the germline V gene are SNHLY and FYNNEI. Trimming removed 7 bases from V and 7 bases from J; junction bases left unmatched: 8. The CDR3 region is CASKGDRGRGNEQFF. In nucleotides, the CDR3 is TGTGCCAGCAAAGGGGACAGGGGGCGCGGTAATGAGCAGTTCTTC.

This clone appeared once. The gene calls are TRBV2 and TRBJ1-6; D call uncertain. V was cut by 2 bases and J by 4 bases, with 6 bases left in between. The germline gives CDR1 SNHLY, CDR2 FYNNEI. The CDR3 extends over 14 amino acids. The CDR3 bases are TGTGCCAGCAGTGAACGGGGTTATAATTCACCCCTCCACTTT. Its protein is CASSERGYNSPLHF.

The V gene is TRBV6-4, the J gene TRBJ2-3, with 9 positions matching TRBD1. The length of the CDR3 is 13 residues. Germline V gene lookup returns CDR1 MRHNA and CDR2 SNTAGT. Losses at the gene ends were 11 bases for V and 5 bases for J; bases not matched to a gene: 8. CDR3 in amino acids: CAVGTGTGDTQYF. The DNA for the CDR3 is TGTGCCGTCGGGACAGGGACCGGAGATACGCAGTATTTT.

The chain couples TRBV7-8 to TRBJ1-1, with no clear D. Deletions cut 5 bases from V and 6 bases from J, with 13 bases between. This CDR3 is built from 13 residues. CDR1 is SGHVS and CDR2 is FQNEAQ in the germline V gene. CDR3 loop: CASSPRLEAEAFF. The CDR3 DNA reads as TGTGCCAGCAGCCCACGACTAGAGGCTGAAGCTTTCTTT.

The chain links TRBV6-1 to TRBJ1-2; possible D gene TRBD1, 5 bases. The germline V gene encodes CDR1 MNHNS and CDR2 SASEGT. The CDR3 spans 14 residues. The germline V and J ends were trimmed by 2 bases and 4 bases, with 11 bases remaining between them. DNA for the CDR3: TGTGCCAGCAGTGAATCGGGACTTACCTATGGCTACACCTTC. It specifies CASSESGLTYGYTF.

The rearrangement links TRBV7-9 to TRBJ1-2; a weak D match, TRBD1 (6 bases). CDR3 size: 15 residues. V was pared by 7 bases and J by 5 bases, with 20 bases between. The germline CDR1 and CDR2 sequences are SEHNR and FQNEAQ (reference sequence). CDR3 protein: CASTRQEAMAYGYTF. CDR3 coding DNA: TGTGCCAGCACTCGACAGGAAGCGATGGCATATGGCTACACCTTC.